Following are 24 T cell receptor beta chains from one sample sequenced in a study of T-cell reconstitution after alpha-beta-depleted transplantation in children. During its preparation, the TCRbeta library received unique molecular identifiers. MiXCR was run by TCRdb on the PCR reads, yielding one entry per CDR3 protein. The sample lists 500,000 or so distinct CDR3 sequences, more than 9.5% seen once, with around 13% in the top ten. This specimen consisted of PBMCs, mostly from graft donor cells, obtained 180 days after TCRalphabeta/CD19-depleted stem cell transplant. These receptors were collected from a female patient aged 2-15 years who had a stem cell transplant for aplastic anemia, so the T cells may come from the graft donor.

This clonotype has only a few counts. One junction end does not reproduce the germline sequence, and a read error may be involved. The V call is TRBV6-5, the J call TRBJ1-6, with 7 nucleotides matching TRBD1. CDR1 and CDR2 from the germline V gene are MNHEY and SVGAGI. CDR3 size: 15 residues. CDR3 loop: CASSWDSSDNSPLHF. The CDR3 DNA follows: TGTGCCAGCAGTTGGGACAGCTCCGATAATTCACCCCTCCACTTT.

This clonotype was counted at least ten times. CDR3 nucleotide sequence: TGTGCCAGCAGACCTTCCGGGGTGAACACCGGGGAGCTGTTTTTT. Encoded protein: CASRPSGVNTGELFF. This chain links TRBV11-2 with TRBJ2-2; a weak D match, TRBD2 (5 bases). Germline values: CDR1 SGHAT, CDR2 FQNNGV. The CDR3 is 15 residues long. The V gene lost 6 bases and the J gene lost 1 base, with 12 bases spanning the gap. Together with reference TRBV11-2 and TRBJ2-2, the CDR3 gives the full variable domain: EAGVAQSPRYKIIEKRQSVAFWCNPISGHATLYWYQQILGQGPKLLIQFQNNGVVDDSQLPKDRFSAERLKGVDSTLKIQPAKLEDSAVYLCASRPSGVNTGELFFGEGSRLTVL.

This rearrangement joins TRBV6-5 to TRBJ1-3; D gene unclear. This CDR3 has 15 amino acids. Trimming took 0 bases from V and 2 from J, leaving 8 bases between them. Germline V gene data show CDR1 as MNHEY and CDR2 as SVGAGI. The CDR3, as DNA: TGTGCCAGCAGTTACTCGGGCGCTCCTGGAAACACCATATATTTT. Amino acid sequence: CASSYSGAPGNTIYF.

The rearrangement uses TRBV6-5 and TRBJ2-7, with TRBD1 matching 7 bases. CDR3 length: 15 residues. J lost 1 base, V lost 1 base, and 4 bases had no gene match. Germline CDR1 is MNHEY and CDR2 is SVGAGI. The CDR3 sequence: CASSYYRGGSYEQYF. The CDR3 DNA sequence: TGTGCCAGCAGTTACTACAGGGGCGGTTCCTACGAGCAGTACTTC.

This clonotype was observed a handful of times. CDR3 in DNA: TGTGCCAGCAGTCCGTGGACAGGGACGGGTTCTGGAAACACCATATATTTT. It yields the protein CASSPWTGTGSGNTIYF. This sequence joins TRBV28 and TRBJ1-3; 8 nucleotides line up with TRBD1. Germline CDR1 reads MDHEN; CDR2 reads SYDVKM. The CDR3 runs 17 residues. Trimming took 5 bases from V and 1 from J; bases not matched to a gene: 10.

This clonotype was recorded at least ten times. The chain uses TRBV12-3 or TRBV12-4 and TRBJ2-7; TRBD1 is a possible D gene (5 bases). This CDR3 is 15 amino acids long. Trimming removed 5 bases from V and 0 bases from J, with 14 bases in between. CDR3 in amino acids: CASSHRLSGSYEQYF. The CDR3 nucleotides are TGTGCCAGCAGTCACAGGTTGTCGGGCTCCTACGAGCAGTACTTC.

This clonotype has a handful of counts. V usage is TRBV6-6 and J usage is TRBJ2-1; D call uncertain. The CDR3 runs to 12 residues. The V gene lost 5 bases and the J gene lost 7 bases, with 9 bases spanning the gap. Germline V gives CDR1 MNHNY, CDR2 SVGAGI (reference sequence). In DNA, the CDR3 is TGTGCCAGCAGTCCCCCGCAAAATGAGCAGTTCTTC. The encoded protein is CASSPPQNEQFF.

This chain links TRBV12-3 or TRBV12-4 with TRBJ2-1; 7 bases agree with TRBD2. J gave up 4 bases and V 7 bases, and 10 bases lay outside the gene matches. This CDR3 is 15 amino acids long. The CDR3 reads CASTTGSGYYNEQFF. CDR3 bases: TGTGCCAGCACCACGGGTAGCGGGTATTACAATGAGCAGTTCTTC.

The DNA of the CDR3 is TGTGCCAGCAGCTTAGCTTTATCAGCGGGAGGGACAAATACGCAGTATTTT. Its translation is CASSLALSAGGTNTQYF. The chain combines TRBV7-2 with TRBJ2-3; 10 bases line up with TRBD2. The CDR3 contains 17 residues. Germline CDR1 is SGHTA and CDR2 is FQGNSA. The ends lost 0 bases at V and 7 bases at J; junction bases unmatched: 10.

This chain uses TRBV6-5 with TRBJ2-5; D remains ambiguous. The V and J ends lost 2 bases and 7 bases respectively, with 8 bases between them. Germline V gene data show CDR1 as MNHEY and CDR2 as SVGAGI. The CDR3 has 12 residues. CDR3 sequence (DNA): TGTGCCAGCAGTTACAATCTGAGGACCCAGTACTTC. It translates to CASSYNLRTQYF.

Only a few counts were recorded for this clonotype. The chain employs TRBV15 and TRBJ2-3; 7 positions match TRBD1. This CDR3 contains 14 residues. V gave up 1 base and J gave up 6 bases; unmatched junction bases: 4. Germline lookup yields CDR1 LNHNV and CDR2 YYDKDF (reference sequence). In nucleotides, the CDR3 is TGTGCCACCAGCAGAGCCGACAGGGCTGATACGCAGTATTTT. It codes for CATSRADRADTQYF.

This clonotype has a count of ten or more. The chain carries TRBV28 and TRBJ2-7, with 8 bases lining up with TRBD2. CDR1 is MDHEN, CDR2 SYDVKM, per germline. The V gene end was trimmed by 1 base and the J gene end by 1 base; junction bases not matched to a gene: 6. This CDR3 contains 16 residues. For the CDR3, the DNA is TGTGCCAGCAGTTTATATCCGGGAGGGCCTTCCTACGAGCAGTACTTC. Its translation is CASSLYPGGPSYEQYF.

The chain couples TRBV4-3 to TRBJ2-1; D is possibly TRBD2 (5 bases). This CDR3 is 18 amino acids long. Germline CDR1 reads LGHNA; CDR2 reads YSLEER. V was shortened by 0 bases and J by 11 bases, with 26 bases between the two germline ends. Written as DNA, the CDR3 is TGCGCCAGCAGCCAAGAGTTTCGTTCGGGGTTGGGGATGATTCAGCAGTTCTTC. Residues: CASSQEFRSGLGMIQQFF.

V is TRBV29-1 and J is TRBJ2-1; D not certain. Germline V gene data show CDR1 as SQVTM and CDR2 as ANQGSEA. V was shortened by 5 bases and J by 0 bases, with 14 bases between the two germline ends. The CDR3 has 15 residues. The CDR3 DNA is TGCAGCGTTCGGATCCAGCCTAGCTCCTACAATGAGCAGTTCTTC. It yields the protein CSVRIQPSSYNEQFF.

The V call is TRBV11-3, the J call TRBJ2-2; 10 bases align to TRBD1. V shed 5 bases and J 0 bases; nucleotides not matched to a gene: 18. The CDR3 has 21 amino acids. Per germline, CDR1 SGHNT and CDR2 YENEEA. CDR3 nucleotide sequence: TGTGCCAGCAGCCACCCCCGGAGGAGGGGACAGGGGCCCTCGAACACCGGGGAGCTGTTTTTT. This gives the protein CASSHPRRRGQGPSNTGELFF.

This clonotype has more than one count but fewer than ten. The chain carries TRBV15 and TRBJ2-5; D not certain. Trimming removed 0 bases at V and 3 bases at J, with 8 bases between. Germline CDR1 LNHNV, CDR2 YYDKDF (reference sequence). The CDR3 has 14 residues. The CDR3 DNA follows: TGTGCCACCAGCAGAGATAGATGGGAAGAGACCCAGTACTTC. This gives the protein CATSRDRWEETQYF.

This clonotype was counted between two and nine times. The chain links TRBV11-2 to TRBJ1-6; D remains ambiguous. From germline, CDR1 is SGHAT and CDR2 FQNNGV. This CDR3 is built from 14 residues. The V end was cut by 1 base, the J end by 10 bases, with 11 bases between. The CDR3 DNA reads TGTGCCAGCAGCTTAGTTGTGGGATACTCACCCCTCCACTTT. It encodes CASSLVVGYSPLHF.

The chain combines TRBV10-3 with TRBJ2-3, with 10 bases aligning to TRBD2. Germline V gene data show CDR1 as ENHRY and CDR2 as SYGVKD. The CDR3 extends over 15 amino acids. V lost 6 bases and J lost 0; bases outside the gene matches: 3. The CDR3 reads CAIRGLASSTDTQYF. The CDR3 nucleotides are TGTGCCATCAGGGGACTAGCGTCTAGCACAGATACGCAGTATTTT.

The chain recombines TRBV7-6 with TRBJ2-2; 10 positions match TRBD2. CDR3 length equals 16 residues. CDR1 and CDR2 from the germline V gene are SGHVS and FNYEAQ. Trimming took 5 bases from V and 5 from J; bases not matched to a gene: 8. CDR3 sequence reads: CASSVLAGAGTGELFF. The CDR3 DNA reads as TGTGCCAGCAGCGTTCTAGCGGGAGCGGGAACCGGGGAGCTGTTTTTT.

J is TRBJ2-1 and V is TRBV5-1; D might be TRBD1 (6 bases). The CDR3 totals 16 residues. Per the germline V gene, CDR1 is SGHRS and CDR2 is YFSETQ. The V end lost 2 bases, the J end lost 9 bases, and 21 bases lay between the germline ends. CDR3 loop: CASSFVVPGAPGEQFF. The CDR3 bases are TGCGCCAGCAGCTTCGTCGTCCCAGGGGCCCCCGGTGAGCAGTTCTTC.

The gene calls are TRBV29-1 and TRBJ2-1; 9 nucleotides align to TRBD2. Germline V gives CDR1 SQVTM, CDR2 ANQGSEA. The CDR3 contains 14 residues. V lost 3 bases and J lost 6; bases outside the gene matches: 6. The CDR3 sequence is CSVDERGRANEQFF. As DNA, the CDR3 is TGCAGCGTTGATGAGCGCGGGAGGGCCAATGAGCAGTTCTTC.

V is TRBV5-1 and J is TRBJ1-2; 7 positions agree with TRBD1. Looked up from germline, CDR1 is SGHRS and CDR2 is YFSETQ. The CDR3 consists of 16 residues. Unmatched junction bases numbered 8, after V lost 1 base and J lost 2 bases. CDR3 in amino acids: CASSLLIPTGNYGYTF. In DNA form, the CDR3 reads TGCGCCAGCAGCTTGCTGATTCCGACAGGGAACTATGGCTACACCTTC.

In DNA, the CDR3 is TGTGCCAGCAGCGCCACCGGGACTGGGTCGTATTTT. Encoded protein: CASSATGTGSYF. The chain carries TRBV7-6 and TRBJ2-3; a possible D gene is TRBD2 (6 bases). V was pared by 5 bases and J by 14 bases, with 17 bases between. CDR1 SGHVS and CDR2 FNYEAQ come from the germline V gene. This CDR3 comprises 12 residues.

This clonotype showed up just a few times. The chain employs TRBV6-2 or TRBV6-3 and TRBJ2-7, with 7 bases lining up with TRBD2. With V trimmed by 2 bases and J by 5 bases, 12 bases remained unmatched. Germline V gene lookup returns CDR1 MNHEY and CDR2 SVGEGT. The CDR3 length is 16 residues. CDR3 amino acids: CASSYPMGGKVHEQYF. The CDR3 DNA is TGTGCCAGCAGTTACCCGATGGGAGGGAAAGTTCACGAGCAGTACTTC.